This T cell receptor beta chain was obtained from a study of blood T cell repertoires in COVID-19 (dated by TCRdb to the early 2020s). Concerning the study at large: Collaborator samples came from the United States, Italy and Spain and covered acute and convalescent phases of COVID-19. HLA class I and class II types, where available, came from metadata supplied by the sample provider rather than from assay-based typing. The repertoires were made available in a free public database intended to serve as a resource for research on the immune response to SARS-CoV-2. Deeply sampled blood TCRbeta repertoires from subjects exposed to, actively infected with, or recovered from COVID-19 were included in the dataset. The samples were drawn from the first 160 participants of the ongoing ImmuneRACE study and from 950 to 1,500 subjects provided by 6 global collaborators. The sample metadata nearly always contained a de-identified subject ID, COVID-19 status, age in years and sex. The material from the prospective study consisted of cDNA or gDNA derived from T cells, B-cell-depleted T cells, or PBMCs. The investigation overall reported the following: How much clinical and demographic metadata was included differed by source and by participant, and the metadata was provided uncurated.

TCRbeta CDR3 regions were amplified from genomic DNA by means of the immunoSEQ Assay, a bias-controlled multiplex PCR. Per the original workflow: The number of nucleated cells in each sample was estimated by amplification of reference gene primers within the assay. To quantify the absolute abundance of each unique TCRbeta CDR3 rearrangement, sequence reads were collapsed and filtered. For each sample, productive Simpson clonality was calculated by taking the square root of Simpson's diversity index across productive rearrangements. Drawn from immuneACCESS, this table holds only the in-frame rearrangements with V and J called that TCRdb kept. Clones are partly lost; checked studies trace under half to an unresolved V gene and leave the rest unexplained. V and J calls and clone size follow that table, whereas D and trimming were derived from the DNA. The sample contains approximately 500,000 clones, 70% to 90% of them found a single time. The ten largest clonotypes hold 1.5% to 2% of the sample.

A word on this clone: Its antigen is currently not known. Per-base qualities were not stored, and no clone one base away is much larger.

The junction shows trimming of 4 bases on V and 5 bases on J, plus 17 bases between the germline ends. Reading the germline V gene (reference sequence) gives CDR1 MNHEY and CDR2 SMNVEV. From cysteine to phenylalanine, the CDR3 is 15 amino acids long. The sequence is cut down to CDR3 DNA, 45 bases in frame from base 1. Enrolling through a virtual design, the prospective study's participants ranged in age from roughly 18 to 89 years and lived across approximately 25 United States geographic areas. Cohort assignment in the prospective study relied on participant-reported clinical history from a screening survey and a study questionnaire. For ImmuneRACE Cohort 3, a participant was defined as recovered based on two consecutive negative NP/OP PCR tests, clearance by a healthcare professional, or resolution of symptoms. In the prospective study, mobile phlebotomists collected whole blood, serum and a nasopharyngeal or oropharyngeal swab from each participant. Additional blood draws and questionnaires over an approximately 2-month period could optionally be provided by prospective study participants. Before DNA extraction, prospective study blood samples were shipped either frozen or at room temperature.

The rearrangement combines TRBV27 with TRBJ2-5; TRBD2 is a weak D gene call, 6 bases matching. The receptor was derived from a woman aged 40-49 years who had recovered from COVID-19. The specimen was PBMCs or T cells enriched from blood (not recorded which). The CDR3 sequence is CASSSVPGAQETQYF. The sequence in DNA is TGTGCCAGCAGTTCGGTACCGGGAGCGCAGGAGACCCAGTACTTC.